This TCR beta chain stems from a study of a mutant IDH1 vaccine in newly diagnosed glioma. The overall study: Beforehand, treatment had been radiotherapy, temozolomide, or both; the majority received both.

Time point meaning: baseline, week 1 (first vaccination visit). Treatment given: pre-vaccination baseline after standard-of-care therapy. The method was immunoSEQ multiplex PCR; TCRdb's version includes in-frame clones alone and lacks a portion of them. This repertoire shows some 16,000 clones, roughly 95% found once; its top ten account for over 3%. Germline lookup yields CDR1 MDHEN and CDR2 SYDVKM. This CDR3 is built from 13 residues. With 3 bases removed from V and 4 bases from J, the gap between germline ends came to 9 bases. The input for sequencing was peripheral blood mononuclear cells (PBMCs), taken from a glioma patient treated with radiotherapy, temozolomide or both. The chain couples TRBV28 to TRBJ2-5; no clear D gene. This TCR was recovered from a woman in her late teens or twenties with glioma. Some clones in this sample may be carry-over from other donors' samples. The chain's CDR3 is CASSFLVGETQYF. In DNA form, the CDR3 reads TGTGCCAGCAGTTTCTTGGTCGGAGAGACCCAGTACTTC.